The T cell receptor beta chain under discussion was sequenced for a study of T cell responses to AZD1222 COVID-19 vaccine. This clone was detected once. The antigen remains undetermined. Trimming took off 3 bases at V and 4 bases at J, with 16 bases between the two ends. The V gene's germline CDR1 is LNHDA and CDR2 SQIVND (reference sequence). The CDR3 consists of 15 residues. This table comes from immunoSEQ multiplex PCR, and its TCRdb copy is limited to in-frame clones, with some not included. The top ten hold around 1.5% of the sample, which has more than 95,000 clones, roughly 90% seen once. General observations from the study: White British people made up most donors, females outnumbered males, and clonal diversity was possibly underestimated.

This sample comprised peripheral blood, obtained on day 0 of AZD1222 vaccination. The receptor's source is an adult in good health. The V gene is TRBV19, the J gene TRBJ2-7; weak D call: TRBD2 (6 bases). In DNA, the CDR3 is TGTGCCAGTAGTATCGGCGGGGAAACGGATTACGAGCAGTACTTC. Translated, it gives CASSIGGETDYEQYF. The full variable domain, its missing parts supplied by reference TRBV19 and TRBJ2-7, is DGGITQSPKYLFRKEGQNVTLSCEQNLNHDAMYWYRQDPGQGLRLIYYSQIVNDFQKGDIAEGYSVSREKKESFPLTVTSAQKNPTAFYLCASSIGGETDYEQYFGPGTRLTVT.